The T cell receptor beta chain under discussion was sequenced for a study of cytomegalovirus exposure and HLA in healthy donors. Study results and caveats: The majority of TCR sequences were rare, yet some public TCRs appeared in many donors. The authors enumerated 164 TCR beta chains as linked to cytomegalovirus. In the 130 or so validation repertoires, a later analysis found that first-cohort TCR clusters tended to co-occur.

Method: immunoSEQ multiplex PCR; TCRdb's copy keeps in-frame clones and lacks some. The sample includes 150,000 to 200,000 clones, about 81% of them seen just once. This CDR3 has 13 amino acids. The germline V gene has CDR1 SGDLS and CDR2 YYNGEE. V dropped 0 bases and J dropped 13; count of bases not matched to a gene: 6. On this clone: The antigen is unknown.

The sequenced sample was PBMCs. The rearrangement uses TRBV9 and TRBJ2-1, with TRBD2 matching 8 bases. This clonotype was obtained from a woman aged 25-40 years in good health and CMV-seronegative. The CDR3 DNA reads as TGTGCCAGCAGCGTAGAAGCGGGGGAGCGTCAGTTCTTC. Translation gives CASSVEAGERQFF. The whole variable domain, remainder taken from reference TRBV9 and TRBJ2-1, is DSGVTQTPKHLITATGQRVTLRCSPRSGDLSVYWYQQSLDQGLQFLIQYYNGEERAKGNILERFSAQQFPDLHSELNLSSLELGDSALYFCASSVEAGERQFFGPGTRLTVL.